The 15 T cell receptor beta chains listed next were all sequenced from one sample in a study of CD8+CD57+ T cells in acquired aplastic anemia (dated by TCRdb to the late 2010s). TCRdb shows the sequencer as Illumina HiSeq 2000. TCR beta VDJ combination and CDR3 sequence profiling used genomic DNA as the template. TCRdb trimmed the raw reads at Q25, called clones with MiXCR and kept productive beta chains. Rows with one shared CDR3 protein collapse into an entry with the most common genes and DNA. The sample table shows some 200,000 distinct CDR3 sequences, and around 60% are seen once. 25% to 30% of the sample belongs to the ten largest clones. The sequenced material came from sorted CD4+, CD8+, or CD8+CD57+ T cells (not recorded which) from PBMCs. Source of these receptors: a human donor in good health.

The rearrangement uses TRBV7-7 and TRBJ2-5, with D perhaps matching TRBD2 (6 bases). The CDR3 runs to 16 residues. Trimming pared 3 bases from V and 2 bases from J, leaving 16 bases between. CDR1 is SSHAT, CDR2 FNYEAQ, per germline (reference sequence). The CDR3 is CASSLGRLVRQETQYF. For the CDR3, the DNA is TGTGCCAGCAGCTTGGGAAGACTAGTACGGCAAGAGACCCAGTACTTC.

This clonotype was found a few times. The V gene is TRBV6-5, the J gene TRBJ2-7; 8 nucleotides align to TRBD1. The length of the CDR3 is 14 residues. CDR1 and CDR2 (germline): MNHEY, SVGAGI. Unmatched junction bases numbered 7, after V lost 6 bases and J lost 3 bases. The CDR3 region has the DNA TGTGCCAGCAGGCCGGGACAGGCCGGCTACGAGCAGTACTTC. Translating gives CASRPGQAGYEQYF.

The CDR3 sequence: CASSDGPASYTF. Here the CDR3 DNA reads TGTGCCAGCAGTGACGGACCCGCAAGCTACACCTTC. V gene TRBV11-2 combines with J gene TRBJ1-2; D ambiguous. V lost 6 bases and J 9 bases, leaving 14 bases between the germline ends. CDR1 and CDR2 (germline): SGHAT, FQNNGV. The CDR3 is 12 residues long. The whole variable domain, filled in from reference TRBV11-2 and TRBJ1-2, reads EAGVAQSPRYKIIEKRQSVAFWCNPISGHATLYWYQQILGQGPKLLIQFQNNGVVDDSQLPKDRFSAERLKGVDSTLKIQPAKLEDSAVYLCASSDGPASYTFGSGTRLTVV.

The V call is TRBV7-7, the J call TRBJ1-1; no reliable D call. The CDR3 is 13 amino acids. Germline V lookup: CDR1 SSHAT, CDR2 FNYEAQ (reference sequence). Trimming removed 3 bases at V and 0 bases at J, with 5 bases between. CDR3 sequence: CASSFNMNTEAFF. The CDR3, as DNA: TGTGCCAGCAGCTTCAACATGAACACTGAAGCTTTCTTT.

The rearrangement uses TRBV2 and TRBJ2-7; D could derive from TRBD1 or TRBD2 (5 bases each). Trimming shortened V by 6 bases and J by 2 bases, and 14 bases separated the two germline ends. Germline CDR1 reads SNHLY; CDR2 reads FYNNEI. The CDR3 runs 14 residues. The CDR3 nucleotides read TGTGCCAGCAGCCCCGGGACCGTTACCTACGAGCAGTACTTC. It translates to CASSPGTVTYEQYF.

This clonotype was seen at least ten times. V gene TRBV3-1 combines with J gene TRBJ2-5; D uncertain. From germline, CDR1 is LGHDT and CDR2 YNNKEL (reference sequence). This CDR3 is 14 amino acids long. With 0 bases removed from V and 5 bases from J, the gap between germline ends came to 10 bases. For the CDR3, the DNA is TGTGCCAGCAGCCAAGAGGCGGTGGGGGAGACCCAGTACTTC. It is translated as CASSQEAVGETQYF.

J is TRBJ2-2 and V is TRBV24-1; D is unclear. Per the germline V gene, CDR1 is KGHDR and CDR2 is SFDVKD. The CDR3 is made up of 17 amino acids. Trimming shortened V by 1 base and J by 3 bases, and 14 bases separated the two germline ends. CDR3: CATSDFTRYEDTGELFF. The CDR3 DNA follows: TGTGCCACCAGTGATTTCACCAGATACGAGGACACCGGGGAGCTGTTTTTT.

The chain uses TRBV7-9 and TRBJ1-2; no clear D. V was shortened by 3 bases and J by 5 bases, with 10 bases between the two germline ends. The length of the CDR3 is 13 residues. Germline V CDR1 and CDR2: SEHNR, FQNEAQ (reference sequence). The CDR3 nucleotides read TGTGCCAGCAGCTTGACGGGTGCGTATGGCTACACCTTC. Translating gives CASSLTGAYGYTF.

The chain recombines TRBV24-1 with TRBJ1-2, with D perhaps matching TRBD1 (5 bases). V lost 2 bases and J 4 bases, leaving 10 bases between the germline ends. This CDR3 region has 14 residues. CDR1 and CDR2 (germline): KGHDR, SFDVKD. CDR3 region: CATSDSGHGYGYTF. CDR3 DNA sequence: TGTGCCACCAGTGATTCTGGACACGGCTATGGCTACACCTTC.

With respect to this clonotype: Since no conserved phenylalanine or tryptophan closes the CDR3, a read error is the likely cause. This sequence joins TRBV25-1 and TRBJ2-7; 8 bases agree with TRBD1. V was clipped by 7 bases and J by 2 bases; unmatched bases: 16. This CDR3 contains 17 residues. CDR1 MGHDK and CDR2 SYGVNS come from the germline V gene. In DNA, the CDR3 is TGTGCCAGCATCCCCCCCAGTGGTGCAGGGGGCCCCTACGAGCAGTACCTC. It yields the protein CASIPPSGAGGPYEQYL.

This chain's CDR3 is CASSPYVTSGENTGELFF. Written as DNA, the CDR3 is TGTGCCAGCAGCCCTTACGTGACTAGCGGAGAGAACACCGGGGAGCTGTTTTTT. V and J are TRBV7-6 and TRBJ2-2, with 9 bases matching TRBD2. Trimming removed 5 bases from V and 1 base from J; junction bases left unmatched: 11. Germline CDR1 SGHVS, CDR2 FNYEAQ. CDR3 length equals 18 residues.

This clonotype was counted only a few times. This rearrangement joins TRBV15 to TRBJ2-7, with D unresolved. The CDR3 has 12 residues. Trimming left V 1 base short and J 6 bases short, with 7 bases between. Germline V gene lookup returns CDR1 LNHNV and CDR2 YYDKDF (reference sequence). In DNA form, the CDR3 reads TGTGCCACCAGCAGAGTAGGCAGCGAGCAGTACTTC. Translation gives CATSRVGSEQYF. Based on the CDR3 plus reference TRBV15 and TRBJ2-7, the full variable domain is DAMVIQNPRYQVTQFGKPVTLSCSQTLNHNVMYWYQQKSSQAPKLLFHYYDKDFNNEADTPDNFQSRRPNTSFCFLDIRSPGLGDTAMYLCATSRVGSEQYFGPGTRLTVT.

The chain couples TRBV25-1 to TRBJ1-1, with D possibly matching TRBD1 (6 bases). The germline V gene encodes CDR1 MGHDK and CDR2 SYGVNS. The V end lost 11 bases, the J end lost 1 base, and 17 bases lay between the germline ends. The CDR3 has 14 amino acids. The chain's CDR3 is CAQDRSAPNTEAFF. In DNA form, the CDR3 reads TGTGCCCAAGACAGGTCGGCACCGAACACTGAAGCTTTCTTT.

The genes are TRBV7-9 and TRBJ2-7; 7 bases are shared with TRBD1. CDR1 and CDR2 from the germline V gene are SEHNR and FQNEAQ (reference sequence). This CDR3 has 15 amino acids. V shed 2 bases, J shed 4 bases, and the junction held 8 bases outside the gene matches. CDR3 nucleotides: TGTGCCAGCAGCTTACTCCGGGACAGCGCGTACGAGCAGTACTTC. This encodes CASSLLRDSAYEQYF.

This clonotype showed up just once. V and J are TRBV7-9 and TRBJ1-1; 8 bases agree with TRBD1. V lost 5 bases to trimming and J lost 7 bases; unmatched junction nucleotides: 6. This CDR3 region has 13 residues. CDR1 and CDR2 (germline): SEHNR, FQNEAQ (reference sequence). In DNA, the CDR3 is TGTGCCAGCAGCCCCAGGGGGCGAGGTGAAGCTTTCTTT. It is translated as CASSPRGRGEAFF. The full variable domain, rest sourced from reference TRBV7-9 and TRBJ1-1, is DTGVSQNPRHKITKRGQNVTFRCDPISEHNRLYWYRQTLGQGPEFLTYFQNEAQLEKSRLLSDRFSAERPKGSFSTLEIQRTEQGDSAMYLCASSPRGRGEAFFGQGTRLTVV.